The 27 T cell receptor beta chains below all came from one sample that was sequenced in a study of T cells after posttransplantation cyclophosphamide (dated by TCRdb to 2016 to 2017). This sample's treatment or condition label indicates: high-dose cyclophosphamide on days +3 and +4 as single-agent GVHD prophylaxis. Busulfan and fludarabine conditioning, a related or unrelated marrow graft, and cyclophosphamide on days +3 and +4 were given to PTCy patients. Receptor amplification or capture employed the immunoSEQ multiplex PCR assay. TCRdb took over this immuneACCESS table, retaining in-frame rearrangements with V and J assigned. Such tables are incomplete; in checked studies, under half of the missing clones stem from an unresolved V gene, and the remainder is unexplained. For this sample the table gives 2,200 or so clones, of which approximately 71% were detected only once. 15% to 20% of the sample rests with the top ten.

Sequenced here: PBMCs, sampled after allogeneic stem cell transplant with posttransplant cyclophosphamide. These receptors came from a male patient over 55 who received an allogeneic stem cell transplant from a related donor and was CMV-positive. Following transplantation, T cells from the graft donor may be among those present.

This sequence joins TRBV5-1 and TRBJ2-4; 9 bases match TRBD1. Germline V gene data show CDR1 as SGHRS and CDR2 as YFSETQ. With 4 bases clipped from V and 4 bases from J, the junction kept 6 bases outside the gene matches. The CDR3 spans 15 residues. The CDR3 reads CASSPGTGTKNIQYF. DNA of the CDR3: TGCGCCAGCAGCCCCGGGACAGGGACAAAAAACATTCAGTACTTC. The variable domain in full, completed from reference TRBV5-1 and TRBJ2-4, reads KAGVTQTPRYLIKTRGQQVTLSCSPISGHRSVSWYQQTPGQGLQFLFEYFSETQRNKGNFPGRFSGRQFSNSRSEMNVSTLELGDSALYLCASSPGTGTKNIQYFGAGTRLSVL.

This clone was counted between two and nine times. This sequence joins TRBV9 and TRBJ1-6; 9 bases are a match to TRBD1. Per germline, CDR1 SGDLS and CDR2 YYNGEE. This CDR3 has 16 residues. The trim removed 2 bases at V and 7 bases at J, leaving 7 bases unmatched. The CDR3 protein is CASSVLGTGFNSPLHF. The CDR3, as DNA: TGTGCCAGCAGCGTTCTCGGGACAGGGTTCAATTCACCCCTCCACTTT.

As concerns this clone: Other DNA sequences from this sample encode an identical CDR3 as well. The chain joins TRBV9 to TRBJ1-2; D is possibly TRBD1 (5 bases). The V gene lost 0 bases and the J gene lost 5 bases, with 8 bases spanning the gap. CDR1 is SGDLS, CDR2 YYNGEE, per germline. The CDR3 consists of 13 residues. CDR3 in DNA: TGTGCCAGCAGCGTAGGGGGGGATTATGGCTACACCTTC. The encoded protein is CASSVGGDYGYTF.

The chain is built from TRBV6-6 and TRBJ1-1, with 9 bases aligning to TRBD1. The V segment lost 7 bases and the J segment 7 bases; nucleotides outside the gene matches: 13. The length of the CDR3 is 15 residues. Germline loops: CDR1 MNHNY, CDR2 SVGAGI (reference sequence). The CDR3 nucleotides are TGTGCCAGCACCCCGAGGGGGACAGGGAGGGGTGAAGCTTTCTTT. It codes for CASTPRGTGRGEAFF.

This chain links TRBV7-9 with TRBJ1-1, with 7 nucleotides matching TRBD1. Unmatched junction bases numbered 4, after V lost 6 bases and J lost 3 bases. Germline CDR1 reads SEHNR; CDR2 reads FQNEAQ (reference sequence). The CDR3 covers 13 residues. The CDR3 coding sequence is TGTGCCAGCAGACTAGACAGGGACACTGAAGCTTTCTTT. Translation gives CASRLDRDTEAFF.

The CDR3 protein is CASMGEPGGGELFF. CDR3 coding DNA: TGTGCCAGCATGGGTGAGCCCGGCGGTGGGGAGCTGTTTTTT. V and J are TRBV7-2 and TRBJ2-2; D call uncertain. CDR1 is SGHTA and CDR2 is FQGNSA in the germline V gene. This CDR3 comprises 14 residues. Trimming left V 7 bases short and J 8 bases short, with 17 bases between.

This chain uses TRBV5-1 with TRBJ2-1, with D possibly TRBD2 on 5 matching bases. Germline CDR1 reads SGHRS; CDR2 reads YFSETQ. Trimming cost V 0 bases and J 0 bases, with 10 bases left between them. The CDR3 is 16 residues long. CDR3 DNA sequence: TGCGCCAGCAGCTTGGGCGGGTCTAGCTCCTACAATGAGCAGTTCTTC. Translation: CASSLGGSSSYNEQFF.

The chain uses TRBV30 and TRBJ1-2; 8 bases fit TRBD1. Germline lookup yields CDR1 GTSNPN and CDR2 SVGIG (reference sequence). Trimming took 5 bases from V and 7 from J; bases not matched to a gene: 9. The CDR3 is 13 amino acids. The CDR3 DNA sequence: TGTGCCTGGCACCGGGACAGGCCTTTTGGCTACACCTTC. It encodes CAWHRDRPFGYTF.

V usage is TRBV19 and J usage is TRBJ1-6; TRBD1 might be the D (5 bases). V lost 3 bases, J lost 8 bases, and 17 bases lay in between. The length of the CDR3 is 16 residues. Germline V gene data show CDR1 as LNHDA and CDR2 as SQIVND (reference sequence). The CDR3 bases are TGTGCCAGTAGTATTGTGGGGCACCGGTCAGATTCACCCCTCCACTTT. Amino acid sequence: CASSIVGHRSDSPLHF.

Only a few counts were recorded for this clone. The chain couples TRBV4-2 to TRBJ1-4, with D possibly TRBD1 on 6 matching bases. The CDR3 is 14 residues long. Germline CDR1 is LGHNA and CDR2 is YNFKEQ. The V gene lost 3 bases and the J gene lost 7 bases, with 12 bases spanning the gap. CDR3 sequence: CASSQQGRGEKLFF. The CDR3 nucleotides are TGTGCCAGCAGCCAGCAGGGGCGAGGTGAAAAACTGTTTTTT.

The chain's CDR3 is CASRGQRSSYNEQFF. CDR3 coding DNA: TGTGCCAGCAGGGGACAGCGCAGCTCCTACAATGAGCAGTTCTTC. The V and J genes are TRBV6-1 and TRBJ2-1, with 7 nucleotides matching TRBD1. The CDR3 has 15 amino acids. The germline CDR1 and CDR2 sequences are MNHNS and SASEGT. V lost 6 bases to trimming and J lost 0 bases; unmatched junction nucleotides: 5.

This clone was observed once. The chain carries TRBV7-2 and TRBJ1-2, with 12 nucleotides matching TRBD1. The germline V gene encodes CDR1 SGHTA and CDR2 FQGNSA. The CDR3 runs to 17 residues. Trimming took 5 bases from V and 4 from J; bases not matched to a gene: 11. This CDR3 reads CASSPDPGQGAVYGYTF. CDR3 sequence (DNA): TGTGCCAGCAGCCCAGACCCGGGACAGGGGGCTGTCTATGGCTACACCTTC.

The chain employs TRBV15 and TRBJ2-2; D unclear. Trimming left V 1 base short and J 4 bases short, with 7 bases between. This CDR3 is built from 14 residues. Germline V gene lookup returns CDR1 LNHNV and CDR2 YYDKDF (reference sequence). DNA for the CDR3: TGTGCCACCAGCAGAGTACCAGGCACCGGGGAGCTGTTTTTT. It specifies CATSRVPGTGELFF.

The chain combines TRBV27 with TRBJ2-3, with 7 bases aligning to TRBD2. The CDR3 is made up of 15 amino acids. Germline V gives CDR1 MNHEY, CDR2 SMNVEV (reference sequence). With 1 base clipped from V and 5 bases from J, the junction kept 6 bases outside the gene matches. DNA for the CDR3: TGTGCCAGCAGTTTATTAGCGGGCAGGATAGATACGCAGTATTTT. Its protein product is CASSLLAGRIDTQYF.

The rearrangement links TRBV9 to TRBJ2-1, with 8 bases identical to TRBD2. J was trimmed by 5 bases and V by 0 bases; bases with no gene match: 10. This CDR3 region has 17 residues. CDR1 is SGDLS, CDR2 YYNGEE, per germline. CDR3 bases: TGTGCCAGCAGCGTAGATGCCAGCGGGAGTGTTGACAATGAGCAGTTCTTC. This codes for CASSVDASGSVDNEQFF. Complete variable domain (other parts from reference TRBV9 and TRBJ2-1): DSGVTQTPKHLITATGQRVTLRCSPRSGDLSVYWYQQSLDQGLQFLIQYYNGEERAKGNILERFSAQQFPDLHSELNLSSLELGDSALYFCASSVDASGSVDNEQFFGPGTRLTVL.

This rearrangement joins TRBV2 to TRBJ2-2; 7 bases agree with TRBD1. V lost 6 bases and J lost 6; bases outside the gene matches: 7. The germline CDR1 and CDR2 sequences are SNHLY and FYNNEI. CDR3 length: 14 residues. In DNA, the CDR3 is TGTGCCAGCAGAACAGGGGCCATGGCCGGGGAGCTGTTTTTT. Translated: CASRTGAMAGELFF.

This clone has only one observation. The chain is built from TRBV29-1 and TRBJ1-2; D is perhaps TRBD1 (5 bases). From germline, CDR1 is SQVTM and CDR2 ANQGSEA. The V gene lost 0 bases and the J gene lost 8 bases, with 13 bases spanning the gap. This CDR3 has 13 amino acids. This CDR3 reads CSVEEGPGGGYTF. In DNA form, the CDR3 reads TGCAGCGTTGAAGAGGGGCCAGGTGGGGGCTACACCTTC.

The genes are TRBV5-6 and TRBJ1-2, with 7 bases fitting TRBD1. The CDR3 extends over 14 amino acids. CDR1 is SGHDT and CDR2 is YYEEEE in the germline V gene. J lost 3 bases, V lost 2 bases, and 4 bases had no gene match. In nucleotides, the CDR3 is TGTGCCAGCAGCTTCCGACAGGGCGACTATGGCTACACCTTC. It codes for CASSFRQGDYGYTF.

The sample holds a few counts of this clone. The J gene is TRBJ2-3, the V gene TRBV30; 12 bases map to TRBD2. The CDR3 sequence is 14 residues long. V lost 4 bases to trimming and J lost 5 bases; unmatched junction nucleotides: 4. CDR1 is GTSNPN and CDR2 is SVGIG in the germline V gene (reference sequence). The CDR3 coding sequence is TGTGCCTGGACCCTAGCGGGAGGGCGAGATACGCAGTATTTT. Its translation is CAWTLAGGRDTQYF.

The CDR3 nucleotides are TGTGCCAGCAGCCTCTCCCATGGACAGACGCAGTATTTT. Translating it yields CASSLSHGQTQYF. The chain links TRBV9 to TRBJ2-3; maybe TRBD1 (6 bases). Germline-derived CDR1 and CDR2 are SGDLS and YYNGEE. V lost 4 bases and J 9 bases, leaving 15 bases between the germline ends. CDR3 length: 13 amino acids. Full variable domain (outside the CDR3, taken from reference TRBV9 and TRBJ2-3): DSGVTQTPKHLITATGQRVTLRCSPRSGDLSVYWYQQSLDQGLQFLIQYYNGEERAKGNILERFSAQQFPDLHSELNLSSLELGDSALYFCASSLSHGQTQYFGPGTRLTVL.

The chain couples TRBV21-1 to TRBJ1-5; no check of the table's D call, TRBD1, against the DNA was made. TRBV21-1 constitutes a pseudogene. The CDR3 contains 15 residues. The CDR3 loop is CASSKLGTGAKPQHF. Here the CDR3 DNA reads TGTGCCAGCAGCAAATTAGGGACAGGGGCGAAGCCCCAGCATTTT.

V is TRBV9 and J is TRBJ2-4; 7 nucleotides line up with TRBD2. In germline, CDR1 is SGDLS, CDR2 YYNGEE. The trim removed 2 bases at V and 3 bases at J, leaving 8 bases unmatched. This CDR3 is 16 amino acids long. The CDR3 here is CASSVGGDYVKNIQYF. CDR3 nucleotides: TGTGCCAGCAGCGTGGGGGGGGATTATGTCAAAAACATTCAGTACTTC.

There are a few counts of this clone. The rearrangement links TRBV11-3 to TRBJ2-3; no clear D. The V gene lost 5 bases and the J gene lost 8 bases, with 11 bases spanning the gap. Germline loops: CDR1 SGHNT, CDR2 YENEEA. The CDR3 covers 12 residues. Here the CDR3 reads CASSQPQRTQYF. The CDR3 nucleotides read TGTGCCAGCAGCCAACCCCAGCGTACGCAGTATTTT.

This chain links TRBV27 with TRBJ1-2; TRBD1 might be the D (5 bases). V lost 7 bases to trimming and J lost 7 bases, with 19 bases between them. CDR1 and CDR2 (germline): MNHEY, SMNVEV (reference sequence). CDR3 length: 14 residues. This CDR3 is CASKSLRGSRGYTF. Written as DNA, the CDR3 is TGTGCCAGCAAGTCCCTGCGGGGCAGCCGTGGCTACACCTTC.

The chain combines TRBV11-3 with TRBJ2-7, with 7 positions matching TRBD1. Germline CDR1 is SGHNT and CDR2 is YENEEA. Unmatched junction bases numbered 12, after V lost 1 base and J lost 3 bases. The length of the CDR3 is 17 residues. As DNA, the CDR3 is TGTGCCAGCAGCTTAGTATCTTACAGGGGAACTAACTACGAGCAGTACTTC. As protein: CASSLVSYRGTNYEQYF.

As concerns this clone: Other nucleotide sequences from this sample produce the same CDR3. The chain carries TRBV19 and TRBJ1-2; unclear D gene. The V gene's germline CDR1 is LNHDA and CDR2 SQIVND (reference sequence). The CDR3 runs 14 residues. Trimming removed 9 bases from V and 4 bases from J, with 18 bases in between. This CDR3 is CASSLGRAGYGYTF. CDR3 coding DNA: TGTGCCAGCAGCCTTGGGCGTGCGGGCTATGGCTACACCTTC. Together with reference TRBV19 and TRBJ1-2, the CDR3 gives the full variable domain: DGGITQSPKYLFRKEGQNVTLSCEQNLNHDAMYWYRQDPGQGLRLIYYSQIVNDFQKGDIAEGYSVSREKKESFPLTVTSAQKNPTAFYLCASSLGRAGYGYTFGSGTRLTVV.

The chain joins TRBV11-3 to TRBJ2-3; perhaps TRBD1 as D (6 bases). The CDR3 is 18 amino acids. V lost 0 bases and J lost 0, with 16 bases in between. Per the germline V gene, CDR1 is SGHNT and CDR2 is YENEEA. The CDR3 DNA reads TGTGCCAGCAGCTTAGATTGGAGTGGGGGCTCGAGCACAGATACGCAGTATTTT. It translates to CASSLDWSGGSSTDTQYF.